This TCR beta chain was captured by sequencing in a study of T cells in Graves' hyperthyroidism and ophthalmopathy. This clonotype was detected a few times. Its specificity is unknown. Authors of the study amplified TCR beta CDR3 regions from RNA transcripts. With the HTBI primer set, the TCR CDR3 went through a first round of RT-PCR. TCRdb fed the multiplex PCR reads into MiXCR, producing one record per CDR3 protein. In the table there are about 640,000 distinct CDR3 sequences, around 20% of which are singletons. Ophthalmopathy patients had Clinical Activity Score at least 3, NOSPECS grade at least 4, duration under 3 months. Patients showing uncontrolled infection, other autoimmune disease, pregnancy or lactation were ineligible. PBMCs were sourced from roughly 9.7 ml fresh peripheral blood. General observations from the study: Peripheral blood also featured most of the thyroid clonotypes expanded above 0.001.

V lost 2 bases and J lost 7, with 9 bases in between. The germline gives CDR1 SGHAT, CDR2 FQNNGV. This CDR3 has 13 residues. Sample: blood. The sequence derives from a man aged 30 to 45 with Graves' ophthalmopathy. This chain links TRBV11-2 with TRBJ1-5; no definite D call. The CDR3 reads CASSLSSIQPQHF. Here the CDR3 DNA reads TGTGCCAGCAGCTTATCAAGTATCCAGCCCCAGCATTTT. The full variable domain, rest sourced from reference TRBV11-2 and TRBJ1-5, is EAGVAQSPRYKIIEKRQSVAFWCNPISGHATLYWYQQILGQGPKLLIQFQNNGVVDDSQLPKDRFSAERLKGVDSTLKIQPAKLEDSAVYLCASSLSSIQPQHFGDGTRLSIL.